Sequencing of this T cell receptor (beta chain) was carried out in a study of blood T cells in healthy people across ages (dated by TCRdb to 2013 to 2016). With respect to the entire study: In model experiments, roughly one uniquely barcoded TCR beta cDNA molecule per two T cells was captured by template switching. The study measured age-related changes in TCR beta repertoire diversity using deep sequencing normalized with unique cDNA molecular identifiers. Four age groups were formed from the donors: young (average about 16 years), middle-aged (roughly 38), aged (roughly 59) and long-lived (more than 75). The study analyzed two additional independent replicas of 1 million unique cDNA reads from the same blood draw for two donors, one aged 18 to 29 and one aged 80 or older.

As concerns this clonotype: Its antigen remains undetermined. No much larger clone exists at a distance of one base, and base qualities are not known.

Broader findings and caveats from the paper: Compared with the aged group, more naive CD4+ T cells, fewer expanded clones and increased TCR diversity were shown by the long-lived group, suggesting age selection. Bulk unsorted PBMC profiling prevented conclusive comparison of naive and antigen-experienced compartments. The CMV infection status of donors was not known, potentially confounding age-related changes in expanded clonotypes. The percentage of naive T cells measured by flow cytometry correlated strongly with observed TCR beta diversity. Observed TCR beta diversity per million T cells fell roughly linearly with age, and a significant reduction was already apparent by age about 36. Estimates of total diversity based on one million sequenced T cells were considered lower bounds and underestimates.

Systemically healthy Caucasian individuals from Russia, 35 to 50 in total and aged about 6 to 95 years, were included as donors. Each donor gave ten milliliters of peripheral blood, collected into EDTA-treated Vacutainer tubes. Ficoll-Paque density-gradient centrifugation was used to isolate PBMCs, with at least 6 million obtained per sample. Total RNA, at least 6 micrograms per sample, was extracted from PBMCs with Trizol reagent. For every donor, flow cytometry on a PBMC aliquot measured the percentage of naive CD45RAhigh/CD27high T cells. From its cysteine to its phenylalanine, the CDR3 spans 16 amino acids. The sequence is cut down to CDR3 DNA, 48 bases in frame from base 1. For CDR1 and CDR2, the germline V gene (reference sequence) lists DFQATT and SNEGSKA. For this chain, trimming is 6 bases at the V end and 7 bases at the J end, and the number of junction bases without a gene match is 14.

The library was prepared using 5' RACE. The listed sequencing device is Illumina HiSeq 2500. A second roughly 6 to 12 cycle PCR used a sample-barcoded 5' primer and a J-beta primer mix. A template-switch 5' adaptor carrying 12 random nucleotides introduced a unique molecular identifier onto each TCR beta cDNA molecule. Each sample yielded at least 2.5 million CDR3-containing paired-end reads. All of the RNA was converted into first-strand cDNA using the Mint cDNA synthesis kit, with a TRBC-specific oligonucleotide serving as the primer. All cDNA was treated with uracil-DNA glycosylase and then went through a first 18-cycle PCR with the universal primers M1SS and BC2_uni_R. The paper's data handling went like this. Each sample was normalized by randomly selecting 1 million high-quality reads, each carrying a distinct molecular identifier. Instead of being binned into consensus sequences, reads with shared molecular identifiers were discarded. MiTCR, set to a Q25 quality threshold and the strictest error-elimination algorithm, was used for CDR3 identification, clonotype clustering and error correction. Lower-bound total TCR beta diversity was estimated with a nonparametric unseen species model using Euler transformation. TCRdb itself trimmed the public reads at Q25 with fastp, ran MiXCR and retained productive beta chains. Entries are consolidated by CDR3 protein sequence, retaining the most common genes and DNA. What appears here as the V and J calls and clone size reflects TCRdb's work, not the paper's. In all, the sample holds fewer than 600,000 distinct CDR3 sequences, and approximately 26% of those were seen once. Approximately 4% of the sample comes from the top ten.

The data were also submitted as part of a second study, on T cells of mothers and their children. As described in the second report: Nine systemically healthy Caucasian individuals served as donors, namely three mothers together with their six children. cDNA synthesis consumed the entire amount of extracted RNA, loaded at about 1.6 ug RNA in each 15 ul reaction. In the second PCR, the M1S primer added sample barcodes and 2-4 random nucleotides. Over 9.5 million TCR beta CDR3 reads were obtained for each mother, and approximately 2.9 million reads were obtained for each child. Thymic selection similarly shapes TCR recombination output in related and unrelated pairs, with minor effect from inherited differences. Normalized repertoire overlap was always found to be slightly, but never significantly, higher in related mother-child pairs than in unrelated mother-child pairs. No persistent microchimeric T cell clones were found, with a detection sensitivity of around 100 clones per million clonotypes. To look for features that set related mother-child pairs apart from unrelated individuals, the researchers ran deep NGS to compare the TCR beta repertoires of mothers and children. Mothers averaged around 43 +/- 4 years of age and children averaged around 10 +/- 4 years. After adapter ligation with NEBNext reagents, the libraries were sequenced on Illumina HiSeq 2000 with 100+100 nt paired-end reads. To avoid cross-contamination, the mother libraries and the child libraries were prepared a month apart and sequenced in separate runs. Between about 500,000 and 2,100,000 distinct TCR beta clonotypes were identified per donor. Naive TCR beta clonotypes were estimated from low-frequency clonotypes matched to each donor's FACS-determined naive share, without sorting.

This receptor was obtained from a boy aged 2 to 9 in good health. Sequencing was performed on blood. The rearrangement joined TRBV20-1 to TRBJ2-2; the central 10 bases match TRBD2. The CDR3 loop reads CSARGSSGSYGGELFF. The nucleotides read TGCAGTGCCCGGGGGTCTAGCGGGAGTTACGGCGGGGAGCTGTTTTTT.